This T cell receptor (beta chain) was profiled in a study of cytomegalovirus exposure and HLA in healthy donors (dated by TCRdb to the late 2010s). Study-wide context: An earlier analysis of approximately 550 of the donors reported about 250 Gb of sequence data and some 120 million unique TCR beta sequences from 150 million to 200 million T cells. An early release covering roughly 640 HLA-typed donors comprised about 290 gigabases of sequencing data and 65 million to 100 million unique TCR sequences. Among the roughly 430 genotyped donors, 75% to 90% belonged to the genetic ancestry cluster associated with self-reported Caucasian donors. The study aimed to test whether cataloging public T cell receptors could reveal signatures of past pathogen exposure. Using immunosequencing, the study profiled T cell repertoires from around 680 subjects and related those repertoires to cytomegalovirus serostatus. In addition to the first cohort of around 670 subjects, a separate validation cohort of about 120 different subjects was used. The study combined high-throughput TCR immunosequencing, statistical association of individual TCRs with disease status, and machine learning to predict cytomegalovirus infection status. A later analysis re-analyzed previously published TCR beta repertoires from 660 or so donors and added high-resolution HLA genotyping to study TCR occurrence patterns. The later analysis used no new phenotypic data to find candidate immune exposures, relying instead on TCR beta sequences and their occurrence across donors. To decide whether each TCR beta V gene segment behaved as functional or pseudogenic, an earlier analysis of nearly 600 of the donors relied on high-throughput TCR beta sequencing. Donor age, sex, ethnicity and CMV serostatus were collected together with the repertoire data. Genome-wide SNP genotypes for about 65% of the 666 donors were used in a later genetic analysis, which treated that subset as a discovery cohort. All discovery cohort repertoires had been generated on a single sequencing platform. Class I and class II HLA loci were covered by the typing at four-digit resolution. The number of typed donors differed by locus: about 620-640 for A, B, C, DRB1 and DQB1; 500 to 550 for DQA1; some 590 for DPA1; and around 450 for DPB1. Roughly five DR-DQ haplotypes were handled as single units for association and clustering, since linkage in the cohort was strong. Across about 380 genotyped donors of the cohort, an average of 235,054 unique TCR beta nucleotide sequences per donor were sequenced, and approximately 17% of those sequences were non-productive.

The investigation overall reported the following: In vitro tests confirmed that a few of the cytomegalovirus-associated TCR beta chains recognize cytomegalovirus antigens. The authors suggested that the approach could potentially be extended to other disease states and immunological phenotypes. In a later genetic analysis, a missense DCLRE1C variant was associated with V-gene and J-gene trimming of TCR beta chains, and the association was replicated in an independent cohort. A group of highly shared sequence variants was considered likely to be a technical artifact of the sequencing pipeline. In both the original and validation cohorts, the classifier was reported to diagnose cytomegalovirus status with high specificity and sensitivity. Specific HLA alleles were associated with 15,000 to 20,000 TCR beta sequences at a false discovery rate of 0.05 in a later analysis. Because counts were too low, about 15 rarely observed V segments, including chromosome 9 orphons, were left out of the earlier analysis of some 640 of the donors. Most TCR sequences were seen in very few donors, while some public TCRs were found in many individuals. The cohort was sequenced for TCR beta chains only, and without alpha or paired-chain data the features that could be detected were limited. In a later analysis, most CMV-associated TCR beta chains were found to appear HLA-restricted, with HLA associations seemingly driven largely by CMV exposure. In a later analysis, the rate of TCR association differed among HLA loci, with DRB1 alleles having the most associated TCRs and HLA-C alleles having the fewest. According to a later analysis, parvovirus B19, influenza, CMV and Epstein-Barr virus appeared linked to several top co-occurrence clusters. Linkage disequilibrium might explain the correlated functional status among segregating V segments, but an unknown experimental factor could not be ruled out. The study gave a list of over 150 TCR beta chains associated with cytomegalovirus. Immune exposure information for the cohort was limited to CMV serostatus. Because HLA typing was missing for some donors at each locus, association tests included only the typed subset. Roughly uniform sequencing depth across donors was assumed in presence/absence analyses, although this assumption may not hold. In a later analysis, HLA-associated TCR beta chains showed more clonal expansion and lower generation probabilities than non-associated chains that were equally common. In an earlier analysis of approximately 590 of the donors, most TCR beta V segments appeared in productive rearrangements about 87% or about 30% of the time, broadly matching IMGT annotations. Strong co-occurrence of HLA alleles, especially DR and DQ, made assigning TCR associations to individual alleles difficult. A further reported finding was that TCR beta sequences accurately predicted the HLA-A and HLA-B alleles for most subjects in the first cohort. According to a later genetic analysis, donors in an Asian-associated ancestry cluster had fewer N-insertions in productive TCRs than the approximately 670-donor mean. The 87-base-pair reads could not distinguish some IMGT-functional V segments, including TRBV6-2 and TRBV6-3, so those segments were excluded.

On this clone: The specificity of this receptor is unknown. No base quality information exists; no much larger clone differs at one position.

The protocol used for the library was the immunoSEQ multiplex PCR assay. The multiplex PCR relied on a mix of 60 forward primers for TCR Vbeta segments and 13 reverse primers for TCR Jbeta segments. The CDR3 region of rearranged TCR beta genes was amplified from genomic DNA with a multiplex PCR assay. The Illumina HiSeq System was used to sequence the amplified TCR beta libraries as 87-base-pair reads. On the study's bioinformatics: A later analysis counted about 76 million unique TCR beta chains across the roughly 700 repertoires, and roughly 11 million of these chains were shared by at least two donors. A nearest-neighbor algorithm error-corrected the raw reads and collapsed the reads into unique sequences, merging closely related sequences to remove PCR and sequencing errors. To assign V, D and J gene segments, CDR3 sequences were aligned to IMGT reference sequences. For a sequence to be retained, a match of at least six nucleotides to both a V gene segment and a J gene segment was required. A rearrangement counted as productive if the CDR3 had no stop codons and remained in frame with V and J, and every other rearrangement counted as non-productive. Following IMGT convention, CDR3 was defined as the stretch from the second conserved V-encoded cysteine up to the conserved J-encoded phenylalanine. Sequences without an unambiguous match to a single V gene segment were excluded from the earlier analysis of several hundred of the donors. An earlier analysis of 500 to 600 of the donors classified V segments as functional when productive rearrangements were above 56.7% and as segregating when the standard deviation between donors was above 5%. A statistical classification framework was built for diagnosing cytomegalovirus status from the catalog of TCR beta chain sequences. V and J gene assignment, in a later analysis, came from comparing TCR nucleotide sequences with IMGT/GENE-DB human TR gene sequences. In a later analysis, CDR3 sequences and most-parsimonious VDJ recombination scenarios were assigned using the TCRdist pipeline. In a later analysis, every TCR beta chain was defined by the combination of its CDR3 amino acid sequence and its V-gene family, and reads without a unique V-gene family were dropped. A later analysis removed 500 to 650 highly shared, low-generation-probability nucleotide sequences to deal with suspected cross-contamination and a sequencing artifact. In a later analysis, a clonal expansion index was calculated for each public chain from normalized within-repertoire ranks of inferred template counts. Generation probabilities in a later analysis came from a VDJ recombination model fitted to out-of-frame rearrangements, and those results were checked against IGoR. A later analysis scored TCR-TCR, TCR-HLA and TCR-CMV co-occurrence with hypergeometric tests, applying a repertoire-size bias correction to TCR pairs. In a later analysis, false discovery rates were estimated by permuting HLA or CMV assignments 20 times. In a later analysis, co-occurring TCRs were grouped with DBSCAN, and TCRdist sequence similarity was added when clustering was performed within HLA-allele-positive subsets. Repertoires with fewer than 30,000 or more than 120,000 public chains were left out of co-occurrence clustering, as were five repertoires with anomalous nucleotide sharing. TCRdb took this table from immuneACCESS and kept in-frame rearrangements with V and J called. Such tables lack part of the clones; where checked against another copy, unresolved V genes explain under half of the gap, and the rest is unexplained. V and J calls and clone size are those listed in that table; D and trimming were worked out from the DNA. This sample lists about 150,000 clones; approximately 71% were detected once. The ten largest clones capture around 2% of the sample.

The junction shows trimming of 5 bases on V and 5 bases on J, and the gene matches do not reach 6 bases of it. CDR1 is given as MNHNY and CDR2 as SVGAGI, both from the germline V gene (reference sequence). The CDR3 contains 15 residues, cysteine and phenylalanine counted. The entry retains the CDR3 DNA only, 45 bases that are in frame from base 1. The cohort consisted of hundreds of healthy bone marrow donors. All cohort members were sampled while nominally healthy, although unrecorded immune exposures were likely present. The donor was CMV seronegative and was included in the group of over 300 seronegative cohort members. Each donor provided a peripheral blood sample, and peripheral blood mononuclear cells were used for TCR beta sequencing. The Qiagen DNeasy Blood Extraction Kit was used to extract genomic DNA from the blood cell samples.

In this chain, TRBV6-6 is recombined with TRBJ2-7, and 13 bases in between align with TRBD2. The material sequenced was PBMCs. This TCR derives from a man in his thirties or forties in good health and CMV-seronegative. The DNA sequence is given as TGTGCCAGCAGTGGTACTAGCGGGAGGGAGGACGAGCAGTACTTC. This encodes CASSGTSGREDEQYF.